The rows below give T cell receptor beta chains drawn from one sample of a study of T cells in Graves' hyperthyroidism and ophthalmopathy. TCRdb called the multiplex PCR reads again in MiXCR, with one record for every CDR3 protein. The sample carries hundreds of thousands of distinct CDR3 sequences, about 20% recorded once. The sample comprised blood. These receptors were obtained from a man aged 25-45 years with Graves' ophthalmopathy. Both conserved end residues are part of each CDR3. The order of the fields is D gene, clone size, V gene, J gene, CDR3 protein, CDR3 DNA. D genes are given only for firm matches. The size field is filled for only some rows; it gives once, few, many or a size class.

NA,NA,TRBV20-1,TRBJ2-7,CSAPRPPSSYEQYF,TGCAGTGCCCCAAGGCCCCCTAGCTCCTACGAGCAGTACTTC
NA,few,TRBV5-6,TRBJ1-2,CASSLNPARVKGYTF,TGTGCCAGCAGCTTGAACCCGGCCAGGGTGAAGGGCTACACCTTC
TRBD2,many,TRBV12-3/TRBV12-4,TRBJ2-7,CASTLGLAGGREQYF,TGTGCCAGCACCCTGGGACTAGCGGGAGGGCGTGAGCAGTACTTC
NA,few,TRBV7-8,TRBJ2-2,CAGGKGPNTGELFF,TGTGCCGGGGGAAAGGGCCCGAACACCGGGGAGCTGTTTTTT
TRBD2,few,TRBV7-2,TRBJ2-7,CASSLWGLAEYEQYF,TGTGCCAGCAGCTTGTGGGGACTAGCCGAATACGAGCAGTACTTC
TRBD1,few,TRBV28,TRBJ1-2,CASSPLTGVGANYGYTF,TGTGCCAGCAGTCCCTTGACAGGGGTTGGGGCTAACTATGGCTACACCTTC
NA,few,TRBV12-3/TRBV12-4,TRBJ2-3,CASTPGQSTDTQYF,TGTGCCAGCACCCCGGGACAAAGCACAGATACGCAGTATTTT
NA,few,TRBV28,TRBJ1-5,CASTKPSPGGFYLGNQPQHF,TGTGCCAGCACCAAACCTAGCCCGGGGGGGTTTTACTTGGGCAATCAGCCCCAGCATTTT
NA,few,TRBV27,TRBJ1-4,CASSSPGFQEKLFF,TGTGCCAGCAGTTCACCTGGGTTTCAGGAAAAACTGTTTTTT
NA,NA,TRBV5-1,TRBJ1-1,CASNTRTGATEAFF,TGCGCCAGCAACACTAGAACGGGGGCCACTGAAGCTTTCTTT
NA,few,TRBV2,TRBJ2-7,CASSDPGVAYEQYF,TGTGCCAGCAGTGACCCGGGAGTGGCCTACGAGCAGTACTTC
TRBD1,NA,TRBV7-9,TRBJ1-5,CASSPPTGAINQPQHF,TGTGCCAGCAGCCCACCGACAGGGGCTATCAATCAGCCCCAGCATTTT
TRBD2,few,TRBV11-3,TRBJ2-5,CASSRRGGSWETQYF,TGTGCCAGCAGCCGTCGGGGCGGGAGCTGGGAGACCCAGTACTTC
TRBD2,NA,TRBV20-1,TRBJ2-5,CSAPAGGLETQYF,TGCAGTGCGCCAGCGGGAGGGTTAGAGACCCAGTACTTC
TRBD2,NA,TRBV7-3,TRBJ2-1,CASSLGLAGAGEQFF,TGTGCCAGCAGCTTAGGACTAGCGGGAGCAGGAGAGCAGTTCTTC
NA,many,TRBV14,TRBJ1-1,CASSQAGALNTEAFF,TGTGCCAGCAGCCAAGCCGGGGCCTTGAACACTGAAGCTTTCTTT
NA,few,TRBV3-1,TRBJ1-6,CASSQEFRGGSPLHF,TGTGCCAGCAGCCAAGAATTCAGGGGCGGCTCACCCCTCCACTTT
TRBD2,NA,TRBV9,TRBJ2-2,CASSSPGTSGRRDIEAVFF,TGTGCCAGCAGCTCCCCCGGGACTAGCGGGAGACGTGATATCGAGGCGGTGTTTTTT
TRBD2,many,TRBV2,TRBJ2-1,CASSPRTSGVYNEQFF,TGTGCCAGCAGTCCGAGGACTAGCGGAGTTTACAATGAGCAGTTCTTC
NA,NA,TRBV30,TRBJ2-3,CAWSRVGGQYF,TGTGCCTGGAGCCGGGTTGGGGGGCAGTATTTT
TRBD1,NA,TRBV2,TRBJ2-2,CASVTGLTGELFF,TGTGCCAGCGTGACAGGGCTCACCGGGGAGCTGTTTTTT
NA,few,TRBV7-3,TRBJ2-1,CASSLNRESYNEQFF,TGTGCCAGCAGCTTAAACAGGGAATCCTACAATGAGCAGTTCTTC
NA,few,TRBV3-1,TRBJ2-2,CASSQDFLGELFF,TGTGCCAGCAGCCAAGATTTTCTCGGGGAGCTGTTTTTT
TRBD1,few,TRBV15,TRBJ2-1,CATNLIGQGDNEQFF,TGTGCCACCAACCTGATCGGACAGGGAGATAATGAGCAGTTCTTC
NA,many,TRBV3-1,TRBJ2-3,CASSHLPSHTDTQYF,TGTGCCAGCAGCCATTTGCCCTCTCACACAGATACGCAGTATTTT
TRBD1,few,TRBV28,TRBJ1-2,CASSLGRDRVIANYGYTF,TGTGCCAGCAGTTTAGGACGGGACAGGGTCATAGCTAACTATGGCTACACCTTC
NA,few,TRBV30,TRBJ2-7,CAWSVTHSSREQYF,TGTGCCTGGAGTGTCACACACTCGTCTCGCGAGCAGTACTTC
NA,few,TRBV5-1,TRBJ2-2,CASSNRGAGTGELFF,TGCGCCAGCAGCAACCGGGGCGCGGGGACCGGGGAGCTGTTTTTT
NA,NA,TRBV27,TRBJ2-7,CASSSRVFGAEQYF,TGTGCCAGCAGTTCCAGGGTCTTTGGGGCCGAGCAGTACTTC
NA,many,TRBV28,TRBJ2-7,CATGGYREVVDEQYF,TGTGCCACCGGGGGTTACAGGGAAGTAGTGGACGAGCAGTACTTC
NA,many,TRBV2,TRBJ1-5,CASSETNQPQHF,TGTGCCAGCAGTGAGACCAATCAGCCCCAGCATTTT
NA,NA,TRBV9,TRBJ2-4,CASSVQGERENIQYF,TGTGCCAGCAGCGTACAGGGGGAGCGGGAAAACATTCAGTACTTC
TRBD2,NA,TRBV5-1,TRBJ2-1,CASSLPTSGRGNEQFF,TGCGCCAGCAGCCTTCCTACTAGCGGGAGAGGTAATGAGCAGTTCTTC
NA,NA,TRBV6-5,TRBJ2-7,CASSLQLINSYEQYF,TGTGCCAGCAGTTTGCAGCTCATCAACTCCTACGAGCAGTACTTC
NA,many,TRBV13,TRBJ1-1,CASSSRENTEAFF,TGTGCCAGCAGCTCCAGGGAGAACACTGAAGCTTTCTTT